This T cell receptor beta chain was identified in a study of regulatory T cells in long-lasting Graves disease. Time point of the sample: newly diagnosed GD, antithyroid drugs for less than 3 months. RNA from PBMCs was the source of the TCR library. For TCR beta, libraries came from iRepertoire HTBI primers and Arm-PCR of CDR3 regions. TCRdb analysed the multiplex PCR reads with MiXCR anew, one entry per CDR3 protein. The table records roughly 350,000 distinct CDR3 sequences, 15% to 20% of them present only once. This clonotype was counted many times. This CDR3 contains 16 residues. CDR1 and CDR2 from the germline V gene are KGHSH and LQKENI. Unmatched junction bases numbered 4, after V lost 4 bases and J lost 1 base. The data were also submitted as part of a second study, on T cells in Graves' hyperthyroidism and ophthalmopathy. As that study records: In the first-round RT-PCR of the TCR CDR3, the HTBI primer set was used.

The clonotype was recovered from a woman aged 18 to 35 with Graves disease. This rearrangement joins TRBV18 to TRBJ1-6; 7 bases align to TRBD1. The sequencing here drew on peripheral blood mononuclear cells (PBMCs), taken at new diagnosis, from a patient treated with antithyroid drugs. This CDR3 is CASSQGAKSYNSPLHF. The CDR3 nucleotides read TGTGCCAGCTCACAGGGGGCGAAATCCTATAATTCACCCCTCCACTTT.